The T cell receptor (beta chain) described here comes from a study of T-cell memory formation after mild COVID-19. General study points: Prior to infection, memory already included some responding clones, suggesting cross-reactive memory joined.

One entry per CDR3 protein results from TCRdb running MiXCR on the 5' RACE reads. The sample has 100,000 to 150,000 distinct CDR3 sequences; about 17% are singletons. This clonotype was seen a handful of times. Its antigen is unknown. Between the trimmed V and J ends, which lost 2 bases and 3 bases, there was a span of 12 bases. There are 14 residues in the CDR3. Germline V CDR1 and CDR2: SQVTM, ANQGSEA. This sequence joins TRBV29-1 and TRBJ2-3; D might be TRBD1 or TRBD2, each matching 6 bases. The sample taken for sequencing was PBMCs or a T cell subset sorted from them (not recorded which). The sequence was collected from a man aged 18 to 30 who had mild COVID-19 (a few samples of this study predate the infection). Cell type and time point are not known. The CDR3 bases are TGCAGCGTTGAAAGTGGGGGGCGGACAGATACGCAGTATTTT. Translated: CSVESGGRTDTQYF.